This TCR beta chain was obtained from a study of blood T cell repertoires in COVID-19. Study background: Nucleic acid was either cDNA or gDNA, and it came from T cells, B-cell-depleted T cells, or PBMCs.

Per the original methods: Amplified reference gene primers provided the basis for estimating nucleated cell counts. Measured with immunoSEQ multiplex PCR; TCRdb has only the in-frame clones, and not every one. V, J and clone size are those of that table, while D and trimming were read from the DNA. The sample carries approximately 490,000 clones, around 90% recorded once. Cohort placement rested on clinical history that participants reported themselves. This TCR was recovered from a woman aged 18-35 years who had recovered from COVID-19. The material sequenced was PBMCs or T cells enriched from blood (not recorded which).

CDR3 amino acids: CAWVQGNGNTIYF. The DNA for the CDR3 is TGTGCCTGGGTACAGGGAAATGGAAACACCATATATTTT. V and J are TRBV30 and TRBJ1-3; tentative D call: TRBD1 (6 bases). Germline lookup yields CDR1 GTSNPN and CDR2 SVGIG (reference sequence). The CDR3 is made up of 13 amino acids. Trimming removed 5 bases at V and 3 bases at J, with 11 bases between.